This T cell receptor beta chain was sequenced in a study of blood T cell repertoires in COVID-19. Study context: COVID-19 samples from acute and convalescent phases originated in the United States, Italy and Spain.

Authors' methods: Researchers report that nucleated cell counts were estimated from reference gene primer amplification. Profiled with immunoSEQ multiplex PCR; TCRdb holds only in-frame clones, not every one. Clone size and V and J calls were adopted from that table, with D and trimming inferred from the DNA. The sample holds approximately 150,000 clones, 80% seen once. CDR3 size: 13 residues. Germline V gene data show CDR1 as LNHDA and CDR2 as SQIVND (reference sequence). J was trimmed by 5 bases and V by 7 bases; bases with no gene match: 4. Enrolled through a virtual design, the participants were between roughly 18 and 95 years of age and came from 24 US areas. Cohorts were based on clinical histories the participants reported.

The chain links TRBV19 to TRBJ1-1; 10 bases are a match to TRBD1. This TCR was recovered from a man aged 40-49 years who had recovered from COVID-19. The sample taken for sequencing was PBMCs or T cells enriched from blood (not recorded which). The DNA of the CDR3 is TGTGCCAGTATAGACAGGGGGCTAACTGAAGCTTTCTTT. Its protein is CASIDRGLTEAFF.